The rows below give T cell receptor beta chains drawn from one sample of a study of blood T cell repertoires in COVID-19. The assay was immunoSEQ multiplex PCR, and TCRdb's table has in-frame clones only and misses some. The sample lists 200,000 to 300,000 clones, about 83% occurring once. Material: peripheral blood. These receptors were collected from a human donor in a cohort sampled during active COVID-19. Each CDR3 is given without its conserved first and last residue. Not all rows give a size; the values are once, few, many and, for expanded clones, a class.

CDR3 protein: ASGLFDLGDTQY; J gene: TRBJ2-3; V gene: TRBV12-5; CDR3 length: 12; clone size: -
CDR3 protein: ASSSGRRGAADTQY; J gene: TRBJ2-3; V gene: TRBV5-8; CDR3 length: 14; clone size: -
CDR3 protein: SAGLGNTEAF; J gene: TRBJ1-1; V gene: TRBV29-1; CDR3 length: 10; clone size: -
CDR3 protein: ASSLLGRNTEAF; J gene: TRBJ1-1; V gene: TRBV27; CDR3 length: 12; clone size: -
CDR3 protein: ASSQSPSVSSNEQF; J gene: TRBJ2-1; V gene: TRBV4-2; CDR3 length: 14; clone size: -
CDR3 protein: ASGANAGTGRGWNTEAF; J gene: TRBJ1-1; V gene: TRBV12-5; CDR3 length: 17; clone size: -
CDR3 protein: ASSLVADSNYGYT; J gene: TRBJ1-2; V gene: TRBV5-1; CDR3 length: 13; clone size: few
CDR3 protein: ASRRRTGTGGNTEAF; J gene: TRBJ1-1; V gene: TRBV27; CDR3 length: 15; clone size: -
CDR3 protein: SVETGDRETQY; J gene: TRBJ2-5; V gene: TRBV29-1; CDR3 length: 11; clone size: -
CDR3 protein: ARRPLGLTEAF; J gene: TRBJ1-1; V gene: TRBV7-5; CDR3 length: 11; clone size: -
CDR3 protein: AWRAAGNTIY; J gene: TRBJ1-3; V gene: TRBV30; CDR3 length: 10; clone size: -
CDR3 protein: ASSSTRTSGGAVRLF; J gene: TRBJ2-1; V gene: TRBV7-9; CDR3 length: 15; clone size: many
CDR3 protein: ASSQEDERGEGEQY; J gene: TRBJ2-7; V gene: TRBV4-2; CDR3 length: 14; clone size: -
CDR3 protein: ASSPGLARTDTQY; J gene: TRBJ2-3; V gene: TRBV18; CDR3 length: 13; clone size: once
CDR3 protein: ASSSTAINEKLF; J gene: TRBJ1-4; V gene: TRBV5-5; CDR3 length: 12; clone size: -
CDR3 protein: ASSEGGGGIIGYT; J gene: TRBJ1-2; V gene: TRBV6-1; CDR3 length: 13; clone size: -
CDR3 protein: ASSLARVVGTDTQY; J gene: TRBJ2-3; V gene: TRBV5-8; CDR3 length: 14; clone size: -
CDR3 protein: AISESGVSGTGANVLT; J gene: TRBJ2-6; V gene: TRBV10-3; CDR3 length: 16; clone size: -
CDR3 protein: ASSPTSASEQY; J gene: TRBJ2-7; V gene: TRBV18; CDR3 length: 11; clone size: -
CDR3 protein: ASSYQGDNYGYT; J gene: TRBJ1-2; V gene: TRBV6-5; CDR3 length: 12; clone size: -